The source of this T cell receptor (beta chain) is a study of blood T cell repertoires in COVID-19 (dated by TCRdb to 2020 to 2022). For context, the study as a whole: Samples covering the acute and convalescent phases of COVID-19 were provided by collaborators in the United States, Italy and Spain. The material from the prospective study consisted of cDNA or gDNA derived from T cells, B-cell-depleted T cells, or PBMCs. Subjects who had been exposed to COVID-19, were actively infected with it, or had recovered from it provided the deeply sampled blood TCRbeta repertoires that made up the dataset. The repertoires were released in a freely available public database meant as a resource for research on the immune response to SARS-CoV-2. Samples were obtained from the ongoing ImmuneRACE study (first 160 participants) and from some 1,200 subjects provided by 6 global collaborators. The sample metadata nearly always contained a de-identified subject ID, COVID-19 status, age in years and sex. Where HLA class I and class II types were available, the types were taken from metadata supplied by the sample provider, not from assay-based typing.

As concerns this clone: Its target antigen remains unknown. The sample holds no much larger clone one base away, and base qualities are not on file.

Ends trimmed: V by 3 bases, J by 6 bases; bases unmatched to a gene: 16. CDR1 and CDR2 were assigned from the germline V gene as MNHNS and SASEGT. The CDR3 runs 18 residues from the cysteine to the phenylalanine. Only the CDR3 region is kept as DNA, spanning 54 bases read in frame from base 1. TCRbeta CDR3 regions were amplified from genomic DNA using the immunoSEQ Assay, a bias-controlled multiplex PCR. Per the source publication's procedure: Within the assay, amplification of reference gene primers was used to estimate how many nucleated cells each sample contained. To quantify the absolute abundance of each unique TCRbeta CDR3 rearrangement, sequence reads were collapsed and filtered. For each sample, productive Simpson clonality was calculated by taking the square root of Simpson's diversity index across productive rearrangements. The clones in this table, taken by TCRdb from immuneACCESS, are in-frame only. Not every clone is retained; where verified, under half of the shortfall comes from an unresolved V gene, and the cause of the rest is unknown. V and J calls and clone size are copied from that table; D and trimming were computed from the DNA. The sample yields about 100,000 clones; about 80% were counted once. Roughly 4.3% of the sample goes to the ten largest clones.

General conclusions and limits of the study: The amount of clinical and demographic metadata varied by source and participant and was provided uncurated.

Each collaborating institution followed its own protocols to collect whole blood in K2EDTA tubes. For TCRbeta analysis, collaborators shipped samples as frozen whole blood, isolated PBMCs, or DNA extracted from either of those sample types. The source material was peripheral blood. This chain is built from TRBV6-1 and TRBJ2-2; TRBD1 aligns with 7 central bases. The sequence came from a man between 65 and 80 years old with acute or convalescent COVID-19. The encoded CDR3 is CASSDLLTGSVFPGELFF. The nucleotide sequence reads TGTGCCAGCAGTGACCTCTTGACAGGGTCCGTATTTCCCGGGGAGCTGTTTTTT.